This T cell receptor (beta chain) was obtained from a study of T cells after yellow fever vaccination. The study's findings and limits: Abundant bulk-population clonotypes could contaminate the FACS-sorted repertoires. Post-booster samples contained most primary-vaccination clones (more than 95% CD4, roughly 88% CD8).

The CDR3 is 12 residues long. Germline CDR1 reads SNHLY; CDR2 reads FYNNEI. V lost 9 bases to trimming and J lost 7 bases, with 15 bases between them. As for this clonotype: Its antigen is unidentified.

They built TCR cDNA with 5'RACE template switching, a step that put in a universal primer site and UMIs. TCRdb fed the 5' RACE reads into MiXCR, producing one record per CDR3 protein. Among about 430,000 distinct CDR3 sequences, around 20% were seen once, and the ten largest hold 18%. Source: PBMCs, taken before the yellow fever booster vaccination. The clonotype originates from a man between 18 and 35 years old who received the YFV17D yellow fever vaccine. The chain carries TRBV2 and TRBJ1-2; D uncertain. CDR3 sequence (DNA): TGTGCCAGTACCACCCTCCCCGCTGGCTACACCTTC. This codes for CASTTLPAGYTF.